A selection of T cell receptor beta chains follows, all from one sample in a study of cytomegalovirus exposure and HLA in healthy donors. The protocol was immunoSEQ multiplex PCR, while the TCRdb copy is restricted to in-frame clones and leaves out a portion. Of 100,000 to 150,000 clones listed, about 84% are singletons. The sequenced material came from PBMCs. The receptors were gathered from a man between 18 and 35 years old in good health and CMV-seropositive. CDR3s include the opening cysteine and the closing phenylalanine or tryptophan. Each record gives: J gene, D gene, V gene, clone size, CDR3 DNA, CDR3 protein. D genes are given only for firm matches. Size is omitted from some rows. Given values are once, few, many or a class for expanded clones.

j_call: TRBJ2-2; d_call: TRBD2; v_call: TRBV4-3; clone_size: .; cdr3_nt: TGCGCCAGCAGCCAAGCTCTAGCGGCGGTAAACACCGGGGAGCTGTTTTTT; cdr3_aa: CASSQALAAVNTGELFF
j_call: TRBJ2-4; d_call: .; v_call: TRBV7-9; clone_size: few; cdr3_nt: TGTGCCAGCAGCCCTTACACCGGGATGCTCTCCATTCAGTACTTC; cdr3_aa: CASSPYTGMLSIQYF
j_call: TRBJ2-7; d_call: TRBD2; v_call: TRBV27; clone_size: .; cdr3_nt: TGTGCCAGCAGTTTTCGAGGACTAGCGGGAAGCGAGCAGTACTTC; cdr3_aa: CASSFRGLAGSEQYF
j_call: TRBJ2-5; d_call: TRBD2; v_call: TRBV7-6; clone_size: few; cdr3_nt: TGTGCCAGCAGCGCCACTAGCGGGAGGGGAGAGACCCAGTACTTC; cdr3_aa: CASSATSGRGETQYF
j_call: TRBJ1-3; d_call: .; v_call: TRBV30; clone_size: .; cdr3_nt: TGTGCCTGGAGCGGAAGCGGGACATCATCTGGAAACACCATATATTTT; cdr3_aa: CAWSGSGTSSGNTIYF
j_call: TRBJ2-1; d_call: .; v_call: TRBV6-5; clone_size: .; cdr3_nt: TGTGCCAGCAGAGCCCTTTATGGGCAGTTCTTC; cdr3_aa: CASRALYGQFF
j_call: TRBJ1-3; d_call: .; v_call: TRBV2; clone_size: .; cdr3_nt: TGTGCCAGCAGTGTGGGCAGGGCTTTAGACACCATATATTTT; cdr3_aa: CASSVGRALDTIYF
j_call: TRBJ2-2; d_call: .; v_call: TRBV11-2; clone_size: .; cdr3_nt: TGTGCCAGCAGCATCAGGGTGGACTACTACACCGGGGAGCTGTTTTTT; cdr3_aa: CASSIRVDYYTGELFF
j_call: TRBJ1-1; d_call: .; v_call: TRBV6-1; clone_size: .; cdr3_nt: TGTGCCAGCACCCCGAGCGGTTGGCCTGAAGCTTTCTTT; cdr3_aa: CASTPSGWPEAFF
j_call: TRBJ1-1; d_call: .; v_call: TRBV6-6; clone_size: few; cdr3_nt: TGTGCCAGCACCGGGAACACTGAAGCTTTCTTT; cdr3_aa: CASTGNTEAFF
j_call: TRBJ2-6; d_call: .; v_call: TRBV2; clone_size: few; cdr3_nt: TGTGCCAGCATGGACAGATCGGCCAACGTCCTGACTTTC; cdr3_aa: CASMDRSANVLTF
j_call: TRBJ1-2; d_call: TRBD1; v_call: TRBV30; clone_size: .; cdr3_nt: TGTGCCTGGGGGACAGGGAGGGACTATGGCTACACCTTC; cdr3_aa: CAWGTGRDYGYTF
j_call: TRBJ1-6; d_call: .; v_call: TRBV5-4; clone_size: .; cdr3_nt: TGTGCCAGCAGTCATACGGGAGATAATTCACCCCTCCACTTT; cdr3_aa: CASSHTGDNSPLHF
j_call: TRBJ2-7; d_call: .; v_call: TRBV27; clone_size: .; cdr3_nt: TGTGCCAGCAGCCCCATGGACAGCTACTCCTACGAGCAGTACTTC; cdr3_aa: CASSPMDSYSYEQYF
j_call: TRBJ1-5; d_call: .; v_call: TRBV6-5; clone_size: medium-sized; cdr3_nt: TGTGCCAGCAGTTACGGTGGCGGTTCCAATCAGCCCCAGCATTTT; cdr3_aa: CASSYGGGSNQPQHF
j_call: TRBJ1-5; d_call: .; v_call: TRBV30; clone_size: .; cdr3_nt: TGTGCCTGGAGTGTACGGGGGGCAGAAGGCCTCAATCAGCCCCAGCATTTT; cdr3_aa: CAWSVRGAEGLNQPQHF
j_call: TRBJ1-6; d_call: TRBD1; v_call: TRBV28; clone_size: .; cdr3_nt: TGTGCCAGCAGTTTGGGGGACAGGGATTCACCCCTCCACTTT; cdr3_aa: CASSLGDRDSPLHF
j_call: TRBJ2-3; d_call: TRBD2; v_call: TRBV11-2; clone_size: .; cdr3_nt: TGTGCCAGCAGCTTAGATATCCTAGCGGGAGGAACAGATACGCAGTATTTT; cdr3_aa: CASSLDILAGGTDTQYF
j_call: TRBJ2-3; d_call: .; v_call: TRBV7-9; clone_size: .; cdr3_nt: TGTGCCAGCAGCTTAGCGGCGGGCTCGACAGATACGCAGTATTTT; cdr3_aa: CASSLAAGSTDTQYF
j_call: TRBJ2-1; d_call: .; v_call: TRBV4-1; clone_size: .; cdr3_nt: TGCGCCAGCAGCCGGACAGACCCCTACAATGAGCAGTTCTTC; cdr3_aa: CASSRTDPYNEQFF
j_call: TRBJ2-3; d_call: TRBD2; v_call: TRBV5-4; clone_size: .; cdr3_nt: TGTGCCAGCAGCCAAGCGGGGGAAAGCACAGATACGCAGTATTTT; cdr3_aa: CASSQAGESTDTQYF
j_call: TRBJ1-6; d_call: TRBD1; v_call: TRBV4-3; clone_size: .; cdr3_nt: TGCGCCAGCAGCCAAGGACAGGGAGAGAATTCACCCCTCCACTTT; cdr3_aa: CASSQGQGENSPLHF
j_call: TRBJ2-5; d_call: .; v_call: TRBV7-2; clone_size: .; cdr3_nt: TGTGCCAGCAGCTTAGGTGGGCGGGAACAAGAGACCCAGTACTTC; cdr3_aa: CASSLGGREQETQYF
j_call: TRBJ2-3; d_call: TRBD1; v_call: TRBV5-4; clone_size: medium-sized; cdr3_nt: TGTGCCAGCAGCTCCGTAGGGGGCCTCAGCACAGATACGCAGTATTTT; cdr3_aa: CASSSVGGLSTDTQYF
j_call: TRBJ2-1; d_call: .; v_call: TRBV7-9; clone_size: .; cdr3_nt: TGTGCCAGCAGCTTAGGACAGGCAAACTCCAATGAGCAGTTCTTC; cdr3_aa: CASSLGQANSNEQFF
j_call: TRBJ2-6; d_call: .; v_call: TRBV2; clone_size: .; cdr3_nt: TGTGCCAGCAGTGTGGTGGTAGCTGGGGCCAACGTCCTGACTTTC; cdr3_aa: CASSVVVAGANVLTF
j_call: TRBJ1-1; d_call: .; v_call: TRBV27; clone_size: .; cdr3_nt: TGTGCCAGCAGTTTTTGGGGCCAGCTGAACACTGAAGCTTTCTTT; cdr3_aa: CASSFWGQLNTEAFF
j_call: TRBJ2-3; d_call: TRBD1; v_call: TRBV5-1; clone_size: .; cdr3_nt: TGCGCCAGCAGCTTACCCTCCGGACAGGGCGCAGATACGCAGTATTTT; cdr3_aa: CASSLPSGQGADTQYF
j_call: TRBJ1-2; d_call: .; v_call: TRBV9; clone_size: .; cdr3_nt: TGTGCCAGCAGCGTGACAGAAAAGTTCGCTTATGGCTACACCTTC; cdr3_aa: CASSVTEKFAYGYTF
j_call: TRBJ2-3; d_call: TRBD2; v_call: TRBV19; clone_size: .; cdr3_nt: TGTGCCAGTAGTACTGGAAGCGGGGGCCTCCAGGTGCAGTATTTT; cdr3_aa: CASSTGSGGLQVQYF
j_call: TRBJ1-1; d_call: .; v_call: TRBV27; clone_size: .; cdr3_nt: TGTGCCAGCAGTATCGACAGAAAGAACACTGAAGCTTTCTTT; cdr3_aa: CASSIDRKNTEAFF
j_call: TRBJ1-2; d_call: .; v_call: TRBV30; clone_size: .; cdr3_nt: TGTGCCTGGAGTGCTGAGGGAACCTTTGGCTACACCTTC; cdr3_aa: CAWSAEGTFGYTF
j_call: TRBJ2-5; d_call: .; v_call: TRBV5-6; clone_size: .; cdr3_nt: TGTGCCAGCACCAAAACTGGACAGACGCCCCAAGAGACCCAGTACTTC; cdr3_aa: CASTKTGQTPQETQYF
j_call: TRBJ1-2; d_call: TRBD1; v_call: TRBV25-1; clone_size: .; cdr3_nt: TGTGCCAGCAGTAACGAGGGGGCGCGGAATGGCTACACCTTC; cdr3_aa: CASSNEGARNGYTF
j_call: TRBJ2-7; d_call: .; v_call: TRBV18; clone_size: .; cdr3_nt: TGTGCCAGCTCACCACAAGGCGGGACCGCCTACGAGCAGTACTTC; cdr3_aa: CASSPQGGTAYEQYF
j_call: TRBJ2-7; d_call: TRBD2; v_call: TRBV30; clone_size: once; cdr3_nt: TGTGCCTGGAGGCGCGGGGGGGCGGTCTACGAGCAGTACTTC; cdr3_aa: CAWRRGGAVYEQYF
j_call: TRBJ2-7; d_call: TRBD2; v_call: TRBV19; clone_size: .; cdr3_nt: TGTGCCAGTAGTATAGGTCGGGGAGGGGCATACGAGCAGTACTTC; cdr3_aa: CASSIGRGGAYEQYF